This TCR beta chain was recovered during a study of blood T cell repertoires in COVID-19. The sample holds a few counts of this clone. Some clones are missing from TCRdb's copy, which holds only in-frame ones; the method was immunoSEQ multiplex PCR. The sample lists about 170,000 clones, around 80% seen once, with roughly 9% in the top ten. Germline V gene sequence: CDR1 SGHTA, CDR2 FQGNSA. The CDR3 totals 15 residues. V shed 8 bases and J shed 1 base, with 14 bases lying between them. The J gene is TRBJ2-2, the V gene TRBV7-2; tentatively, D is TRBD2 (6 bases). The TCR sequence derives from a woman aged 70-85 years with acute or convalescent COVID-19. Sequenced material: peripheral blood. CDR3 region: CASSRDSGNTGELFF. The CDR3 coding sequence is TGTGCCAGCTCCCGGGATAGCGGGAACACCGGGGAGCTGTTTTTT.